Listed below are T cell receptor beta chains from one sample, sequenced in a study of vaccination and CD4 T cells after COVID-19. TCRdb reprocessed the PCR reads via MiXCR and lists one record per CDR3 protein. This table holds over 6,500 distinct CDR3 sequences, approximately 51% found once. Antigens for these TCRs are unknown. Sequencing was carried out using CD4+ T cells from blood, cultured in vitro. Receptors originate from a human donor in good health. Both conserved end residues are part of each CDR3. The D gene is left open where the match is weak. The size entry is marked missing in some rows and otherwise reads once, few, many or a size class.

-	14	TRBJ2-2	TRBD2	TRBV19	CASRASGNTGELFF	TGTGCCAGTAGAGCTAGCGGGAACACCGGGGAGCTGTTTTTT
-	16	TRBJ2-1	-	TRBV7-9	CASSLGMAQRTNEQFF	TGTGCCAGCAGCTTAGGTATGGCACAGAGAACCAATGAGCAGTTCTTC
-	15	TRBJ2-2	TRBD2	TRBV20-1	CSAPLWGGGTGELFF	TGCAGTGCCCCCTTGTGGGGCGGGGGCACCGGGGAGCTGTTTTTT
-	15	TRBJ2-7	TRBD1	TRBV6-2/TRBV6-3	CASRTLQGAFYEQYF	TGTGCCAGCAGGACGCTCCAGGGGGCGTTTTACGAGCAGTACTTC
once	12	TRBJ1-2	-	TRBV12-3/TRBV12-4	CASSLANYGYTF	TGTGCCAGCAGTTTGGCTAACTATGGCTACACCTTC
-	13	TRBJ1-2	-	TRBV7-9	CASSLVATPPYTF	TGTGCCAGCAGCTTAGTGGCGACGCCGCCTTACACCTTC
hyperexpanded	13	TRBJ2-7	-	TRBV27	CASRGGLRPEQYF	TGTGCCAGCAGGGGGGGGCTTCGACCTGAGCAGTACTTC
-	14	TRBJ2-3	-	TRBV12-3/TRBV12-4	CASNPAGRTDTQYF	TGTGCCTCCAACCCCGCAGGGAGGACAGATACGCAGTATTTT
-	15	TRBJ2-2	-	TRBV11-2	CASSLARGDTGELFF	TGTGCCAGCAGCTTAGCTAGGGGAGACACCGGGGAGCTGTTTTTT
-	18	TRBJ2-1	-	TRBV6-5	CASSYAKEPVAVYNEQFF	TGTGCCAGCAGTTATGCGAAGGAACCGGTAGCGGTGTACAATGAGCAGTTCTTC
-	14	TRBJ1-1	-	TRBV5-1	CASSLDVANTEAFF	TGCGCCAGCAGCCTGGACGTCGCGAACACTGAAGCTTTCTTT
few	16	TRBJ2-7	TRBD1	TRBV6-1	CASSEGTGGLSYEQYF	TGTGCCAGCAGTGAAGGAACAGGGGGCCTCTCCTACGAGCAGTACTTC
-	14	TRBJ1-1	-	TRBV19	CASSPALGGTEAFF	TGTGCCAGTAGCCCCGCCCTCGGGGGCACTGAAGCTTTCTTT
-	14	TRBJ1-1	-	TRBV6-1	CASRTTYMNTEAFF	TGTGCCAGCAGAACAACATATATGAACACTGAAGCTTTCTTT
-	14	TRBJ2-3	-	TRBV7-6	CASSLLSSTDTQYF	TGTGCCAGCAGCTTACTCTCTAGCACAGATACGCAGTATTTT
few	13	TRBJ2-3	-	TRBV20-1	CSVPSAGTDTQYF	TGCAGTGTGCCCTCCGCCGGGACAGATACGCAGTATTTT
once	13	TRBJ2-5	-	TRBV18	CASSPLNGETQYF	TGTGCCAGCTCACCCCTTAATGGGGAGACCCAGTACTTC
-	14	TRBJ1-6	-	TRBV28	CASSLAQGDSPLHF	TGTGCCAGCAGTTTAGCACAGGGTGATTCACCCCTCCACTTT
-	15	TRBJ2-2	-	TRBV27	CASSLSRLLTGELFF	TGTGCCAGCAGTTTATCTCGGCTACTCACCGGGGAGCTGTTTTTT
-	13	TRBJ2-3	-	TRBV12-3/TRBV12-4	CASSYGNADTQYF	TGTGCCAGCAGTTACGGGAATGCAGATACGCAGTATTTT
-	13	TRBJ2-1	-	TRBV7-9	CASSLEPVVSSNF	TGTGCCAGCAGCTTAGAGCCGGTGGTTTCCAGCAACTTC
few	15	TRBJ2-3	TRBD2	TRBV29-1	CSVAPREGRADTQYF	TGCAGCGTTGCGCCGCGGGAGGGCCGTGCAGATACGCAGTATTTT
few	15	TRBJ2-5	TRBD1	TRBV11-3	CASSLGGGASETQYF	TGTGCCAGCAGCTTAGGAGGGGGCGCCTCAGAGACCCAGTACTTC
-	13	TRBJ1-5	-	TRBV20-1	CSARGLSNQPQHF	TGCAGTGCCCGGGGACTTAGCAATCAGCCCCAGCATTTT
-	15	TRBJ2-3	TRBD2	TRBV20-1	CSAARLAGRTDTQYF	TGCAGTGCTGCAAGACTAGCGGGGCGCACAGATACGCAGTATTTT
-	13	TRBJ2-7	TRBD1	TRBV5-4	CASSFGQAYEQYF	TGTGCCAGCAGCTTCGGACAGGCCTACGAGCAGTACTTC
few	14	TRBJ1-1	-	TRBV7-2	CASSATDVVTEAFF	TGTGCCAGCAGCGCCACGGACGTGGTAACTGAAGCTTTCTTT
-	14	TRBJ1-5	-	TRBV20-1	CSAISGRSNQPQHF	TGCAGTGCTATATCGGGGAGGAGCAATCAGCCCCAGCATTTT
-	15	TRBJ2-1	-	TRBV7-2	CASSHGGNPYNEQFF	TGTGCCAGCAGCCACGGGGGAAACCCCTACAATGAGCAGTTCTTC
few	13	TRBJ1-2	-	TRBV6-1	CASSEGPQYGYTF	TGTGCCAGCAGTGAAGGGCCGCAATATGGCTACACCTTC
medium-sized	17	TRBJ2-2	TRBD2	TRBV19	CASSNPKREGNTGELFF	TGTGCCAGTAGTAACCCGAAGCGGGAGGGGAACACCGGGGAGCTGTTTTTT
-	13	TRBJ1-2	TRBD1	TRBV5-1	CASSSGTGGGYTF	TGCGCCAGCAGCTCCGGGACAGGGGGAGGCTACACCTTC
-	11	TRBJ1-3	-	TRBV10-3	CAISAGNTIYF	TGTGCCATCAGTGCAGGAAACACCATATATTTT
-	13	TRBJ1-1	-	TRBV19	CASSGRQNTEAFF	TGTGCCAGTAGTGGACGACAGAACACTGAAGCTTTCTTT
-	16	TRBJ1-4	-	TRBV28	CASRSYEGSSNEKLFF	TGTGCCAGCAGGAGCTATGAGGGGTCGTCTAATGAAAAACTGTTTTTT
-	11	TRBJ1-4	-	TRBV20-1	CSAEDTEKLFF	TGCAGTGCTGAGGACACAGAAAAACTGTTTTTT
few	16	TRBJ2-2	TRBD2	TRBV24-1	CATSDLGREGTGELFF	TGTGCCACCAGTGATTTGGGGCGGGAGGGCACCGGGGAGCTGTTTTTT
-	14	TRBJ1-1	-	TRBV6-1	CASSPGQTNTEAFF	TGTGCCAGCAGCCCGGGACAAACGAACACTGAAGCTTTCTTT
-	14	TRBJ1-4	-	TRBV20-1	CSASSRGRYEKLFF	TGCAGTGCTAGTAGCAGGGGCCGCTATGAAAAACTGTTTTTT
-	14	TRBJ2-1	-	TRBV20-1	CSAPPAGGGNEQFF	TGCAGTGCTCCTCCCGCCGGGGGAGGCAATGAGCAGTTCTTC
-	16	TRBJ1-5	-	TRBV6-1	CASSEAGPFGHRPQHF	TGTGCCAGCAGTGAAGCCGGGCCATTCGGCCATCGGCCCCAGCATTTT
few	10	TRBJ1-1	-	TRBV6-1	CRSGGTEAFF	TGTCGTAGTGGGGGCACTGAAGCTTTCTTT
few	14	TRBJ2-3	-	TRBV21-1	CASSPGQGADTQYF	TGTGCCAGCAGCCCGGGACAGGGGGCAGATACGCAGTATTTT
-	17	TRBJ1-1	-	TRBV19	CASSIDVGGGWSTEAFF	TGTGCCAGTAGTATCGACGTCGGTGGGGGTTGGTCCACTGAAGCTTTCTTT
few	15	TRBJ2-3	TRBD2	TRBV6-4	CASSDGTSGTDTQYF	TGTGCCAGCAGTGACGGGACTAGCGGCACAGATACGCAGTATTTT
few	18	TRBJ1-2	TRBD1	TRBV14	CASSQVLGGTGVNYGYTF	TGTGCCAGCAGCCAAGTACTAGGCGGGACAGGGGTCAACTATGGCTACACCTTC